This TCR beta chain came from a study of early T cells in non-severe SARS-CoV-2 infection. Study information: Sequencing input comprised bulk RNA from unsorted whole blood; chain pairing was not available.

CDR3 length equals 15 residues. V lost 4 bases to trimming and J lost 3 bases; unmatched junction nucleotides: 8. The germline V gene encodes CDR1 LGHNA and CDR2 YSLEER. Molecules of cDNA were individually given unique molecular identifiers that were attached to them. TCRdb reprocessed the 5' RACE reads via MiXCR and lists one record per CDR3 protein. This table holds fewer than 40,000 distinct CDR3 sequences, more than 4.5% found once. Whole-study results and caveats: CD4 and private specificities were missed by VDJdb matching, which favored anti-spike CD8 responses.

Points on this clonotype: Its antigen is still unknown.

This receptor was identified in an adult who was a healthcare worker with PCR-confirmed SARS-CoV-2 infection or an uninfected control (not recorded which). The chain carries TRBV4-3 and TRBJ2-7; TRBD2 matches at 8 bases. Sequences were obtained from whole blood. CDR3 sequence (DNA): TGCGCCAGCAGCCCCTCCCCGGGAGGGGTCTACGAGCAGTACTTC. Its protein is CASSPSPGGVYEQYF.